A selection of T cell receptor beta chains follows, all from one sample in a study of T cell responses to AZD1222 COVID-19 vaccine. Sequencing used immunoSEQ multiplex PCR; TCRdb keeps in-frame clones, though not all of them. The sample lists roughly 120,000 clones, over 85% occurring once. The sample consisted of peripheral blood, taken on day 0 of AZD1222 vaccination. The receptors were sampled from an adult in good health. Each CDR3 is given with its conserved first and last residue. D genes are given only for firm matches. Some rows mark clone size as missing; the rest say once, few, many or name a class of expanded clone.

j_call v_call clone_size d_call cdr3_nt cdr3_aa
TRBJ1-2 TRBV30 - - TGTGCCTGGAGCCGGCTGGGTTCTGGCTACACCTTC CAWSRLGSGYTF
TRBJ2-1 TRBV7-8 - - TGTGCCAGCAGCTTCTTCGCCATCAGATTCAATGAGCAGTTCTTC CASSFFAIRFNEQFF
TRBJ1-2 TRBV27 - - TGTGCCACCGCCCGTGGGAACAACTATGGCTACACCTTC CATARGNNYGYTF
TRBJ1-6 TRBV21-1 - - TGTGCCAGCAGCAAAGTCTGGAGACAGGGCAGCAGCTCCTATAATTCACCCCTCCACTTT CASSKVWRQGSSSYNSPLHF
TRBJ2-3 TRBV18 - - TGTGCCAGCTCACCAAGGCTCACAGATACGCAGTATTTT CASSPRLTDTQYF
TRBJ2-1 TRBV7-9 - TRBD2 TGTGCCAGCAGCTTAGGGTTAGCGGGAGTTCCCAATGAGCAGTTCTTC CASSLGLAGVPNEQFF
TRBJ2-5 TRBV7-8 - - TGTGCCAGCAGCTTAGCGGGGGGTCTCGTTCAGACCCAGTACTTC CASSLAGGLVQTQYF
TRBJ1-6 TRBV10-3 - - TGTGCCATCAGTGAGTCACTCCGGGGGAGAGATTCACCCCTCCACTTT CAISESLRGRDSPLHF
TRBJ2-1 TRBV28 - - TGTGCCAGCAGCCCAAATTCCTACAATGAGCAGTTCTTC CASSPNSYNEQFF
TRBJ1-6 TRBV30 - - TGTGCCTGGACGGACTGGGCGAATTCACCCCTCCACTTT CAWTDWANSPLHF
TRBJ1-5 TRBV27 - - TGTGCCAGCAGTTTACGGGAAAATCAGCCCCAGCATTTT CASSLRENQPQHF
TRBJ1-2 TRBV6-5 - - TGTGCCAGCAGTTACTTCAGGGCTACAGGCTACACCTTC CASSYFRATGYTF
TRBJ1-6 TRBV6-5 - - TGTGCCAGCAGTCCCGCCCCCGGGGTTTCACCCCTCCACTTT CASSPAPGVSPLHF
TRBJ2-7 TRBV18 - - TGTGCCAGCTCACCAACGGCCGGGACCTTTGACGAGCAGTACTTC CASSPTAGTFDEQYF
TRBJ1-2 TRBV13 - - TGTGCCAGCAGCTCACACGGTTCCGGGACAAGGGATGGCTACACCTTC CASSSHGSGTRDGYTF
TRBJ2-7 TRBV5-5 - - TGTGCCAGCAGCTTTCGAGCTAACTCCTACGAGCAGTACTTC CASSFRANSYEQYF
TRBJ2-2 TRBV4-1 once - TGCGCCAGCAGCCAAGATCCGGGGGCGAACACCGGGGAGCTGTTTTTT CASSQDPGANTGELFF
TRBJ1-2 TRBV5-4 - TRBD1 TGTGCCAGCAGCCTAAAACGGACAGGGAACTATGGCTACACCTTC CASSLKRTGNYGYTF
TRBJ2-7 TRBV11-3 - - TGTGCCAGCAGCTTAGCAGGGAGCTCCTACGAGCAGTACTTC CASSLAGSSYEQYF
TRBJ2-7 TRBV18 - - TGTGCCAGCTCACCACGGAGTTTCTACGAGCAGTACTTC CASSPRSFYEQYF
TRBJ2-5 TRBV12-5 - - TGTGCTAGTGGTTTTACGGAGACCCAGTACTTC CASGFTETQYF
TRBJ1-1 TRBV6-5 - - TGTGCCAGCAGTTACTCGAGAAAAGGCGGGACTGAAGCTTTCTTT CASSYSRKGGTEAFF
TRBJ2-7 TRBV30 - - TGTGCCTGGGGGGTCCTGAGCTCCTACGAGCAGTACTTC CAWGVLSSYEQYF
TRBJ1-1 TRBV5-1 - TRBD1 TGCGCCAGCAGCTCCGGGACAGGGGGGTTAACTGAAGCTTTCTTT CASSSGTGGLTEAFF
TRBJ2-6 TRBV12-3/TRBV12-4 - - TGTGCCAGCAGTTTCGCGGGGGCCAACGTCCTGACTTTC CASSFAGANVLTF
TRBJ2-1 TRBV7-2 - - TGTGCCAGCAGCTTAGGTGCTGGGTCATCATACAATGAGCAGTTCTTC CASSLGAGSSYNEQFF
TRBJ2-7 TRBV5-1 once - TGCGCCAGCAGCCCCACCCCGAGCTCCTACGAGCAGTACTTC CASSPTPSSYEQYF
TRBJ1-2 TRBV2 - - TGTGCCAGCAGCCCGGACCCCGCGAGTGGCTACACCTTC CASSPDPASGYTF
TRBJ2-5 TRBV27 - TRBD2 TGTGCCAGCAGACTCAGGCGGACGGGACTAGCGGGAGAAATGGGCATCCGGGAGACCCAGTACTTC CASRLRRTGLAGEMGIRETQYF